Following are 18 T cell receptor beta chains from one sample sequenced in a study of T cell repertoires in cytomegalovirus infection. Antigen specificity for these receptors is unknown. Using its own MiXCR run on the reads, TCRdb lists one record per CDR3 protein. Among 90,000 to 130,000 distinct CDR3 sequences listed, 9.5% to 13% were seen once. Sequencing used PBMCs, sequenced either directly or after in vitro stimulation (not recorded which). The receptors come from a human donor in good health (CMV status not recorded). Some clones in this sample may be carry-over from other donors' samples.

This clonotype came up many times. V gene TRBV6-5 combines with J gene TRBJ2-1, with TRBD2 matching over 8 bases. Germline CDR1 reads MNHEY; CDR2 reads SVGAGI. This CDR3 is 18 amino acids long. V was clipped by 0 bases and J by 8 bases; unmatched bases: 15. CDR3 region: CASSYSRGAGVNNDEQFF. The CDR3 coding sequence is TGTGCCAGCAGTTACTCGAGGGGAGCGGGAGTAAACAACGATGAGCAGTTCTTC.

This clonotype was recorded many times. The chain has TRBV4-1 and TRBJ2-5, with 8 bases aligning to TRBD2. CDR1 and CDR2 (germline): MGHRA, YSYEKL. The CDR3 totals 15 residues. The trim removed 4 bases at V and 7 bases at J, leaving 11 bases unmatched. The CDR3 protein is CASSPGGVLEGTQYF. As DNA, the CDR3 is TGCGCCAGCAGCCCGGGGGGGGTCCTCGAAGGGACCCAGTACTTC.

This clonotype came up a few times. The chain joins TRBV28 to TRBJ1-6, with TRBD1 as a possible D gene (6 bases). The V end lost 6 bases, the J end lost 10 bases, and 13 bases lay between the germline ends. This CDR3 has 13 residues. Germline V gene sequence: CDR1 MDHEN, CDR2 SYDVKM. CDR3 in amino acids: CASSPRGASPLHF. CDR3 coding DNA: TGTGCCAGCAGCCCCCGGGGGGCATCACCCCTCCACTTT.

This clonotype was seen ten or more times. The chain recombines TRBV4-3 with TRBJ1-1; perhaps TRBD1 as D (6 bases). The germline V and J ends were trimmed by 0 bases and 0 bases, with 8 bases remaining between them. The germline V gene encodes CDR1 LGHNA and CDR2 YSLEER. The CDR3 runs to 15 residues. CDR3 in amino acids: CASSQDRGMNTEAFF. The DNA of the CDR3 is TGCGCCAGCAGCCAAGACAGGGGAATGAACACTGAAGCTTTCTTT.

This clonotype was counted ten times or more. The chain links TRBV4-1 to TRBJ2-2; weak D call: TRBD2 (7 bases). CDR3 size: 16 residues. Trimming stripped 1 base from V and 4 bases from J, with 13 bases between. Germline V lookup: CDR1 MGHRA, CDR2 YSYEKL. The CDR3 sequence: CASSQGRGLGTGELFF. CDR3 DNA: TGCGCCAGCAGCCAAGGGCGGGGGCTAGGCACCGGGGAGCTGTTTTTT.

This clonotype has only a few counts. The rearrangement joins TRBV29-1 to TRBJ2-1; D ambiguous. The CDR3 has 14 amino acids. Germline V lookup: CDR1 SQVTM, CDR2 ANQGSEA. Trimming cost V 2 bases and J 1 base, with 9 bases left between them. CDR3 sequence (DNA): TGCAGCGTTGAATGGAGTGGGTCCTACAATGAGCAGTTCTTC. Protein product: CSVEWSGSYNEQFF.

This clonotype was recorded many times. The rearrangement uses TRBV5-6 and TRBJ2-2; D not resolved. CDR1 is SGHDT and CDR2 is YYEEEE in the germline V gene. The CDR3 extends over 14 amino acids. The V end lost 2 bases, the J end lost 1 base, and 6 bases lay between the germline ends. The CDR3, as DNA: TGTGCCAGCAGCTTCACAATGAACACCGGGGAGCTGTTTTTT. Translation: CASSFTMNTGELFF.

Remarks on this clonotype: The junction shows a germline mismatch at one end, possibly a read error. CDR3 nucleotides: TGTGCCGGCAGCTTAATTGGCCAGGGTTCAGCGTTGGGCACTGAAGCTTTCTTT. This sequence encodes CAGSLIGQGSALGTEAFF. V and J are TRBV11-3 and TRBJ1-1, with D perhaps TRBD1 (5 bases). The CDR3 has 18 residues. Germline assignment: CDR1 SGHNT and CDR2 YENEEA.

This clonotype was recorded a few times. The J gene is TRBJ2-3, the V gene TRBV25-1; tentative D call: TRBD1 (5 bases). The CDR3 extends over 14 amino acids. Trimming shortened V by 6 bases and J by 0 bases, and 10 bases separated the two germline ends. Per germline, CDR1 MGHDK and CDR2 SYGVNS. CDR3 nucleotides: TGTGCCAGCAGACAGGAGTTTAGCACAGATACGCAGTATTTT. Translated: CASRQEFSTDTQYF.

This clonotype was counted ten times or more. J is TRBJ2-3 and V is TRBV6-1; D remains unclear. Germline V lookup: CDR1 MNHNS, CDR2 SASEGT. The CDR3 spans 14 residues. V was pared by 7 bases and J by 7 bases, with 18 bases between. The CDR3 sequence: CASTPGRLIYTQYF. The CDR3 bases are TGTGCCAGCACCCCAGGACGGCTCATCTATACGCAGTATTTT.

This clonotype was recorded a few times. V usage is TRBV28 and J usage is TRBJ2-7; D unresolved. V lost 3 bases and J lost 2, with 11 bases in between. The CDR3 loop spans 14 amino acids. Germline CDR1 reads MDHEN; CDR2 reads SYDVKM. The CDR3 reads CASSFAVSPYEQYV. CDR3 sequence (DNA): TGTGCCAGCAGTTTCGCGGTGTCCCCCTACGAGCAGTACGTC.

The rearrangement links TRBV19 to TRBJ2-1; TRBD2 aligns across 12 bases. J lost 4 bases, V lost 6 bases, and 4 bases had no gene match. The CDR3 has 15 residues. The germline V gene has CDR1 LNHDA and CDR2 SQIVND (reference sequence). The CDR3 protein is CASRTSGSSYNEQFF. CDR3 sequence (DNA): TGTGCCAGTAGGACTAGCGGGAGTTCGTACAATGAGCAGTTCTTC.

This clonotype was observed a few times. The chain employs TRBV14 and TRBJ2-1; D gene ambiguous. The ends were cut back, 3 bases at V and 10 bases at J, with 13 bases in the middle. This CDR3 has 13 residues. The germline V gene has CDR1 SGHDN and CDR2 FVKESK. DNA for the CDR3: TGTGCCAGCAGCCAGGACCCTTTGGGCGAGCAGTTCTTC. Protein product: CASSQDPLGEQFF.

This clonotype has a handful of counts. The V and J genes are TRBV7-2 and TRBJ2-1; TRBD2 agrees at 10 bases. CDR3 length: 17 residues. Germline V gene data show CDR1 as SGHTA and CDR2 as FQGNSA. V trimming: 2 bases; J trimming: 2 bases; junction bases outside the gene matches: 6. DNA of the CDR3: TGTGCCAGCAGCTTATGGGCTAGCGGGAGTCCCTACAATGAGCAGTTCTTC. Protein: CASSLWASGSPYNEQFF.

This clonotype was found a few times. The gene calls are TRBV4-1 and TRBJ2-3; D is uncertain. CDR1 MGHRA and CDR2 YSYEKL come from the germline V gene. V lost 0 bases to trimming and J lost 6 bases, with 13 bases between them. The CDR3 contains 15 residues. CDR3 DNA sequence: TGCGCCAGCAGCCAAGACGGCCCCACCCGCGATACGCAGTATTTT. Translation gives CASSQDGPTRDTQYF.

The rearrangement uses TRBV5-6 and TRBJ1-1; 10 bases agree with TRBD1. The CDR3 extends over 13 amino acids. The V gene end was trimmed by 7 bases and the J gene end by 3 bases; junction bases not matched to a gene: 3. CDR1 and CDR2 (germline): SGHDT, YYEEEE. The DNA for the CDR3 is TGTGCCAGCTGTGGACAGGGGGACACTGAAGCTTTCTTT. It specifies CASCGQGDTEAFF.

At least ten counts were recorded for this clonotype. This sequence joins TRBV12-3 or TRBV12-4 and TRBJ2-5; TRBD1 matches at 8 bases. This CDR3 region has 14 residues. The trim removed 2 bases at V and 5 bases at J, leaving 4 bases unmatched. CDR3 sequence: CASSLQGAWETQYF. CDR3 coding DNA: TGTGCCAGCAGTTTACAGGGGGCCTGGGAGACCCAGTACTTC.

This clonotype was observed a few times. The V and J genes are TRBV28 and TRBJ1-3; maybe TRBD1 (6 bases). V lost 5 bases, J lost 0 bases, and 11 bases lay in between. Germline CDR1 MDHEN, CDR2 SYDVKM. The CDR3 length is 15 residues. The CDR3 reads CASSLGQRSGNTIYF. CDR3 nucleotides: TGTGCCAGCAGTCTCGGACAGCGCTCTGGAAACACCATATATTTT.